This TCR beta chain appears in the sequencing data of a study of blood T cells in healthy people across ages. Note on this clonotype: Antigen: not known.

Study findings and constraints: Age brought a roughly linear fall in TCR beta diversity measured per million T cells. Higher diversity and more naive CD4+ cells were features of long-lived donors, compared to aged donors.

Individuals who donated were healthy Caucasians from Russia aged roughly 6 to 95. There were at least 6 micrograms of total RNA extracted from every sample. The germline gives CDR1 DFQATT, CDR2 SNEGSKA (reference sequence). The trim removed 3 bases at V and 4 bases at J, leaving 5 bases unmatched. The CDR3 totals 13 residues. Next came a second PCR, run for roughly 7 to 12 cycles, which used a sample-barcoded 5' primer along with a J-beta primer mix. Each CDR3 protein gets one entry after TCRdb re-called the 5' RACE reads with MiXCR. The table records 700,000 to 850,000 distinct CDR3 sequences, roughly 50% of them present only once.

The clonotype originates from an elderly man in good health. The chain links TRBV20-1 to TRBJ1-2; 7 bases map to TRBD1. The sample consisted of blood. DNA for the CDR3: TGCAGTGCTAGGACAGGGCGCCCCTATGGCTACACCTTC. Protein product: CSARTGRPYGYTF.